The present T cell receptor (beta chain) was sequenced within a study of cytomegalovirus exposure and HLA in healthy donors. 60 Vbeta and 13 Jbeta primers were used in PCR. Sequenced by immunoSEQ multiplex PCR; TCRdb stores in-frame clones only, minus some. The profile shows 100,000 to 150,000 clones, roughly 80% of them singletons. V lost 3 bases to trimming and J lost 6 bases, with 11 bases between them. Germline CDR1 SEHNR, CDR2 FQNEAQ (reference sequence). The CDR3 consists of 13 residues. The J gene is TRBJ1-2, the V gene TRBV7-9; D not resolved. This clonotype was obtained from a female donor in good health and CMV-seronegative. The sequenced sample consisted of PBMCs. The CDR3 DNA reads as TGTGCCAGCAGCTTTATGGGAGGGAATGGCTACACCTTC. Amino acids: CASSFMGGNGYTF.